This TCR beta chain appears in the sequencing data of a study of OX40 agonist ivuxolimab in advanced cancers. Study background: The diagnoses of dose-escalation patients were hepatocellular carcinoma, melanoma, renal cell or head and neck cancer. Study-level results: CD4+ and CD8+ blood T cells expanded clonally by week 6 at 0.1 to 3.0 mg/kg.

The method was immunoSEQ multiplex PCR; TCRdb's version includes in-frame clones alone and lacks a portion of them. The repertoire includes tens of thousands of clones, around 91% of them detected once, and 0.7% to 1% sits in the top ten. This CDR3 region has 15 residues. V lost 5 bases, J lost 12 bases, and 15 bases stayed unmatched. Germline-derived CDR1 and CDR2 are SGHRS and YFSETQ. For this clone: The target antigen is unknown.

The timepoints at which blood was sampled were baseline, cycle 4 day 1, and cycle 7 day 1. The receptor was isolated from an adult with an advanced solid tumor such as melanoma, head and neck, liver or kidney cancer. The genes are TRBV5-1 and TRBJ2-1, with 9 bases identical to TRBD2. The sample here was CD4+ or CD8+ T cells sorted from blood, taken in a trial of the OX40 agonist ivuxolimab. The CDR3, as DNA: TGCGCCAGCAGAAGGGGGACTAGCTTCCCGGATGGGCAGTTCTTC. Translation gives CASRRGTSFPDGQFF.